One sample yielded the 9 T cell receptor beta chains listed below, sequenced in a study of blood T cell repertoires in COVID-19. The repertoire was sequenced with immunoSEQ multiplex PCR; TCRdb's copy has only in-frame clones and lacks some. The table has under 130,000 clones, 80% to 85% seen once. Sequencing was carried out using peripheral blood. Receptors originate from a man older than 75 with acute or convalescent COVID-19.

The chain carries TRBV28 and TRBJ2-7, with 11 bases fitting TRBD1. This CDR3 is built from 17 residues. J lost 7 bases, V lost 1 base, and 12 bases had no gene match. The germline CDR1 and CDR2 sequences are MDHEN and SYDVKM. The chain's CDR3 is CASSLYVGTGGYVEQYF. In nucleotides, the CDR3 is TGTGCCAGCAGTTTATATGTGGGGACAGGGGGGTATGTGGAGCAGTACTTC.

The chain is built from TRBV6-5 and TRBJ2-7; possibly TRBD1 for D (6 bases). The CDR3 runs 15 residues. CDR1 and CDR2 from the germline V gene are MNHEY and SVGAGI. V was shortened by 7 bases and J by 4 bases, with 20 bases between the two germline ends. CDR3 in amino acids: CASNPPAGTSYEQYF. Here the CDR3 DNA reads TGTGCCAGCAATCCACCGGCCGGGACATCATACGAGCAGTACTTC.

The chain is built from TRBV6-5 and TRBJ2-7; 8 nucleotides agree with TRBD1. Germline V gene data show CDR1 as MNHEY and CDR2 as SVGAGI. Unmatched junction bases numbered 1, after V lost 5 bases and J lost 4 bases. CDR3 length equals 12 residues. CDR3 DNA sequence: TGTGCCAGCAGTCACAGGGGGTACGAGCAGTACTTC. Its protein is CASSHRGYEQYF.

The chain joins TRBV18 to TRBJ1-1; TRBD1 might be the D (6 bases). V was cut by 3 bases and J by 1 base, with 12 bases left in between. Germline assignment: CDR1 KGHSH and CDR2 LQKENI. The CDR3 runs 15 residues. CDR3 loop: CASSPNRVKNTEAFF. The CDR3 coding sequence is TGTGCCAGCTCACCGAACAGGGTGAAGAACACTGAAGCTTTCTTT.

This chain's CDR3 is CASSIRGQDQPQHF. The CDR3 coding sequence is TGTGCCAGTAGTATAAGGGGGCAGGATCAGCCCCAGCATTTT. The chain links TRBV19 to TRBJ1-5; 7 bases line up with TRBD1. There are 14 residues in the CDR3. Germline loops: CDR1 LNHDA, CDR2 SQIVND (reference sequence). The trim removed 2 bases at V and 5 bases at J, leaving 3 bases unmatched.

The chain links TRBV19 to TRBJ1-2, with no clear D. The germline V and J ends were trimmed by 5 bases and 3 bases, with 13 bases remaining between them. In germline, CDR1 is LNHDA, CDR2 SQIVND (reference sequence). The CDR3 totals 14 residues. The CDR3 DNA follows: TGTGCCAGTAGTCCCCTCGGAGAAGACTATGGCTACACCTTC. This codes for CASSPLGEDYGYTF.

The chain employs TRBV5-5 and TRBJ2-1, with 9 bases aligning to TRBD1. Germline CDR1 and CDR2: SGHKS and YYEKEE (reference sequence). Trimming cost V 3 bases and J 1 base; bases outside gene matches: 2. The CDR3 contains 15 residues. For the CDR3, the DNA is TGTGCCAGCAGCTCCGGGACAGGGTCCTACAATGAGCAGTTCTTC. This codes for CASSSGTGSYNEQFF. Complete variable domain (other parts from reference TRBV5-5 and TRBJ2-1): DAGVTQSPTHLIKTRGQQVTLRCSPISGHKSVSWYQQVLGQGPQFIFQYYEKEERGRGNFPDRFSARQFPNYSSELNVNALLLGDSALYLCASSSGTGSYNEQFFGPGTRLTVL.

The chain combines TRBV7-9 with TRBJ2-1, with D maybe TRBD1 (5 bases). The germline V and J ends were trimmed by 3 bases and 9 bases, with 9 bases remaining between them. Per the germline V gene, CDR1 is SEHNR and CDR2 is FQNEAQ (reference sequence). The CDR3 totals 12 residues. The CDR3 loop is CASSFFGAEQFF. For the CDR3, the DNA is TGTGCCAGCAGCTTTTTTGGGGCTGAGCAGTTCTTC.

In this sample, this clone turned up a few times. This chain uses TRBV18 with TRBJ2-2; D gene uncertain. Germline V gene lookup returns CDR1 KGHSH and CDR2 LQKENI. This CDR3 spans 14 amino acids. V lost 3 bases to trimming and J lost 4 bases, with 9 bases between them. The CDR3 DNA reads as TGTGCCAGCTCACCCGAACTACGCACCGGGGAGCTGTTTTTT. Translating it yields CASSPELRTGELFF.